This T cell receptor (beta chain) appears in the sequencing data of a study of T cells in Graves' hyperthyroidism and ophthalmopathy. The V gene end was trimmed by 0 bases and the J gene end by 10 bases; junction bases not matched to a gene: 2. Germline CDR1 reads SGHTA; CDR2 reads FQGNSA. The CDR3 runs 15 residues. Amplification targeted TCR beta CDR3 regions from RNA transcripts. First-round RT-PCR with HTBI primers amplified the TCR CDR3 region. TCRdb reprocessed the multiplex PCR reads via MiXCR and lists one record per CDR3 protein. The sample has some 500,000 distinct CDR3 sequences, about 15% seen once.

This TCR was sampled from a woman younger than 30 with Graves' hyperthyroidism. The V and J genes are TRBV7-2 and TRBJ2-4; 14 nucleotides line up with TRBD2. The sample consisted of blood. The CDR3 nucleotides are TGTGCCAGCAGCTTAGCGGGACTAGCGGGAGTTATTCAGTACTTC. It codes for CASSLAGLAGVIQYF.